The rows below give T cell receptor beta chains drawn from one sample of a study of early T cells in non-severe SARS-CoV-2 infection. TCRdb called the 5' RACE reads again in MiXCR, with one record for every CDR3 protein. This sample has some 62,000 distinct CDR3 sequences; approximately 10% occur once, and the top ten carry about 1.2%. The sample was whole blood. Receptors were obtained from an adult who was a healthcare worker with PCR-confirmed SARS-CoV-2 infection or an uninfected control (not recorded which). CDR3s include the opening cysteine and the closing phenylalanine or tryptophan. D genes are given only for firm matches. For some rows the clone size is stated as once, few or many, or as a class when expanded; others skip it.

j_call: TRBJ1-6
d_call: .
v_call: TRBV27
clone_size: few
cdr3_aa: CASSLALGASSYNSPLHF
cdr3_nt: TGTGCCAGCAGTTTAGCGCTCGGGGCTAGCTCCTATAATTCACCCCTCCACTTT

j_call: TRBJ2-5
d_call: .
v_call: TRBV3-1
clone_size: many
cdr3_aa: CASSQEGGGRETQYF
cdr3_nt: TGTGCCAGCAGCCAAGAAGGGGGGGGCCGAGAGACCCAGTACTTC

j_call: TRBJ2-6
d_call: .
v_call: TRBV7-9
clone_size: few
cdr3_aa: CASSPGISGANVLTF
cdr3_nt: TGTGCCAGCAGCCCAGGCATCTCTGGGGCCAACGTCCTGACTTTC

j_call: TRBJ1-2
d_call: .
v_call: TRBV4-1
clone_size: few
cdr3_aa: CASSQVTTGNYGYTF
cdr3_nt: TGCGCCAGCAGCCAAGTAACGACAGGAAACTATGGCTACACCTTC

j_call: TRBJ2-3
d_call: .
v_call: TRBV2
clone_size: .
cdr3_aa: CASSPGASTDTQYF
cdr3_nt: TGTGCCAGCAGTCCAGGCGCAAGCACAGATACGCAGTATTTT

j_call: TRBJ2-1
d_call: .
v_call: TRBV5-1
clone_size: .
cdr3_aa: CASSSYRGGNEQFF
cdr3_nt: TGCGCCAGCAGCTCCTACAGGGGGGGCAATGAGCAGTTCTTC

j_call: TRBJ1-2
d_call: .
v_call: TRBV29-1
clone_size: many
cdr3_aa: CSVESNSYGYTF
cdr3_nt: TGCAGCGTTGAATCCAACAGTTATGGCTACACCTTC

j_call: TRBJ2-1
d_call: .
v_call: TRBV7-2
clone_size: few
cdr3_aa: CASSGRLVAEQFF
cdr3_nt: TGTGCCAGCAGCGGAAGACTAGTAGCTGAGCAGTTCTTC

j_call: TRBJ2-5
d_call: .
v_call: TRBV2
clone_size: .
cdr3_aa: CASSERLVTSETQYF
cdr3_nt: TGTGCCAGCAGTGAAAGACTAGTAACATCAGAGACCCAGTACTTC

j_call: TRBJ2-1
d_call: .
v_call: TRBV20-1
clone_size: many
cdr3_aa: CSTFRGSYNEQFF
cdr3_nt: TGCAGTACCTTCAGGGGTTCCTACAATGAGCAGTTCTTC

j_call: TRBJ1-2
d_call: .
v_call: TRBV12-3/TRBV12-4
clone_size: few
cdr3_aa: CASSPGRGPLF
cdr3_nt: TGTGCCAGCAGTCCCGGGCGAGGGCCCCTCTTC

j_call: TRBJ1-1
d_call: .
v_call: TRBV20-1
clone_size: few
cdr3_aa: CSASDLDTEAFF
cdr3_nt: TGCAGTGCTAGTGACCTTGACACTGAAGCTTTCTTT

j_call: TRBJ2-3
d_call: .
v_call: TRBV7-9
clone_size: few
cdr3_aa: CASSSQTADTQYF
cdr3_nt: TGTGCCAGCAGCTCCCAGACAGCGGATACGCAGTATTTT

j_call: TRBJ2-1
d_call: .
v_call: TRBV20-1
clone_size: many
cdr3_aa: CSATRTDYNEQFF
cdr3_nt: TGCAGTGCTACCAGGACGGACTACAATGAGCAGTTCTTC

j_call: TRBJ2-1
d_call: .
v_call: TRBV20-1
clone_size: many
cdr3_aa: CSVREGLRSEQFF
cdr3_nt: TGCAGTGTCCGAGAGGGACTCCGAAGTGAGCAGTTCTTC

j_call: TRBJ2-5
d_call: .
v_call: TRBV20-1
clone_size: few
cdr3_aa: CSARDLVTHPETQYF
cdr3_nt: TGCAGTGCGCGGGACTTAGTGACTCATCCAGAGACCCAGTACTTC

j_call: TRBJ2-3
d_call: TRBD2
v_call: TRBV3-1
clone_size: few
cdr3_aa: CASSPDFWEPGLAGGPSTDTQYF
cdr3_nt: TGTGCCAGCAGCCCCGATTTTTGGGAGCCGGGACTAGCGGGGGGACCTAGCACAGATACGCAGTATTTT

j_call: TRBJ2-1
d_call: TRBD1
v_call: TRBV7-2
clone_size: once
cdr3_aa: CASSPLGTGANEQFF
cdr3_nt: TGTGCCAGCAGCCCTCTAGGGACAGGGGCCAATGAGCAGTTCTTC

j_call: TRBJ1-1
d_call: .
v_call: TRBV5-1
clone_size: .
cdr3_aa: CASSLEGGRLNTEAFF
cdr3_nt: TGCGCCAGCAGCTTGGAAGGAGGGCGCTTGAACACTGAAGCTTTCTTT

j_call: TRBJ1-5
d_call: .
v_call: TRBV30
clone_size: many
cdr3_aa: CAWSRGGARYNQPQHF
cdr3_nt: TGTGCCTGGAGTCGAGGGGGGGCGAGATACAATCAGCCCCAGCATTTT

j_call: TRBJ2-3
d_call: .
v_call: TRBV25-1
clone_size: few
cdr3_aa: CASSESGFPDTQYF
cdr3_nt: TGTGCCAGCAGTGAATCAGGCTTCCCAGATACGCAGTATTTT

j_call: TRBJ2-3
d_call: .
v_call: TRBV3-1
clone_size: .
cdr3_aa: CASSPEHRILTDTQYF
cdr3_nt: TGTGCCAGCAGCCCCGAGCACCGGATCCTCACAGATACGCAGTATTTT

j_call: TRBJ1-5
d_call: .
v_call: TRBV20-1
clone_size: .
cdr3_aa: CSARAGDGQPQHF
cdr3_nt: TGCAGTGCTAGAGCCGGGGATGGTCAGCCCCAGCATTTT

j_call: TRBJ1-1
d_call: .
v_call: TRBV7-9
clone_size: few
cdr3_aa: CASSPQLGGTEAFF
cdr3_nt: TGTGCCAGCAGCCCTCAGCTAGGTGGCACTGAAGCTTTCTTT

j_call: TRBJ2-5
d_call: .
v_call: TRBV3-1
clone_size: few
cdr3_aa: CASSPPAEAEETQYF
cdr3_nt: TGTGCCAGCAGTCCACCAGCTGAGGCAGAGGAGACCCAGTACTTC

j_call: TRBJ1-2
d_call: .
v_call: TRBV12-3/TRBV12-4
clone_size: many
cdr3_aa: CASSFGIRYGYTF
cdr3_nt: TGTGCCAGCAGTTTCGGCATCCGGTATGGCTACACCTTC

j_call: TRBJ2-1
d_call: TRBD1
v_call: TRBV3-1
clone_size: few
cdr3_aa: CACQRGQPTSEQFF
cdr3_nt: TGTGCCTGCCAAAGGGGACAGCCAACGAGTGAGCAGTTCTTC

j_call: TRBJ2-5
d_call: .
v_call: TRBV6-1
clone_size: .
cdr3_aa: CASSGDQIPGTQYF
cdr3_nt: TGTGCCAGCAGTGGTGACCAGATCCCGGGGACCCAGTACTTC

j_call: TRBJ1-1
d_call: .
v_call: TRBV9
clone_size: few
cdr3_aa: CASSRGVENTEAFF
cdr3_nt: TGTGCCAGCAGCAGAGGGGTGGAGAACACTGAAGCTTTCTTT

j_call: TRBJ1-2
d_call: .
v_call: TRBV19
clone_size: many
cdr3_aa: CASTTPPGPPYGYTF
cdr3_nt: TGTGCCAGTACCACACCGCCGGGACCCCCCTATGGCTACACCTTC

j_call: TRBJ2-1
d_call: .
v_call: TRBV3-1
clone_size: few
cdr3_aa: CASSQDGGTGRNEQFF
cdr3_nt: TGTGCCAGCAGCCAAGATGGGGGCACAGGGAGGAATGAGCAGTTCTTC

j_call: TRBJ2-6
d_call: .
v_call: TRBV14
clone_size: .
cdr3_aa: CASSRQSSGANVLTF
cdr3_nt: TGTGCCAGCAGTCGACAGAGCTCTGGGGCCAACGTCCTGACTTTC

j_call: TRBJ2-1
d_call: .
v_call: TRBV2
clone_size: .
cdr3_aa: CVLTQGGSYNEQFF
cdr3_nt: TGTGTCCTAACACAAGGGGGGTCTTACAATGAGCAGTTCTTC

j_call: TRBJ2-3
d_call: TRBD1
v_call: TRBV11-2
clone_size: few
cdr3_aa: CASSLDRTRTDTQYF
cdr3_nt: TGTGCCAGCAGCCTGGACAGGACTCGCACAGATACGCAGTATTTT

j_call: TRBJ1-2
d_call: .
v_call: TRBV12-3/TRBV12-4
clone_size: once
cdr3_aa: CASSLDRLYGYTF
cdr3_nt: TGTGCCAGCAGCCTAGACAGACTCTATGGCTACACCTTC

j_call: TRBJ1-2
d_call: TRBD1
v_call: TRBV7-2
clone_size: few
cdr3_aa: CASSLSQGAYYGYTF
cdr3_nt: TGTGCCAGCAGCTTGTCCCAGGGGGCCTACTATGGCTACACCTTC

j_call: TRBJ1-1
d_call: .
v_call: TRBV27
clone_size: .
cdr3_aa: CASSPRPDVEAFF
cdr3_nt: TGTGCCAGCAGTCCTCGCCCGGACGTCGAAGCTTTCTTT

j_call: TRBJ2-5
d_call: .
v_call: TRBV11-2
clone_size: .
cdr3_aa: CASSLDPGRSETQYF
cdr3_nt: TGTGCCAGCAGCTTAGACCCCGGACGGTCCGAGACCCAGTACTTC

j_call: TRBJ1-6
d_call: TRBD1
v_call: TRBV27
clone_size: .
cdr3_aa: CASSLYGTGGNSPLHF
cdr3_nt: TGTGCCAGCAGTTTATACGGGACAGGGGGTAATTCACCCCTCCACTTT

j_call: TRBJ2-5
d_call: .
v_call: TRBV20-1
clone_size: few
cdr3_aa: CSAAPGPRQETQYF
cdr3_nt: TGCAGTGCTGCCCCCGGGCCCCGTCAAGAGACCCAGTACTTC

j_call: TRBJ2-2
d_call: .
v_call: TRBV10-2
clone_size: .
cdr3_aa: CASSSVVTGELFF
cdr3_nt: TGCGCCAGCAGTTCGGTAGTCACCGGGGAGCTGTTTTTT

j_call: TRBJ1-1
d_call: .
v_call: TRBV6-5
clone_size: few
cdr3_aa: CASWRGNTEAFF
cdr3_nt: TGTGCCAGCTGGAGGGGGAACACTGAAGCTTTCTTT

j_call: TRBJ1-2
d_call: .
v_call: TRBV30
clone_size: many
cdr3_aa: CAWRRGHYGYTF
cdr3_nt: TGTGCCTGGAGAAGAGGTCACTATGGCTACACCTTC

j_call: TRBJ1-2
d_call: TRBD1
v_call: TRBV7-6
clone_size: many
cdr3_aa: CASSLEQGVGGYTF
cdr3_nt: TGTGCCAGCAGCTTAGAACAGGGGGTAGGCGGCTACACCTTC

j_call: TRBJ2-1
d_call: TRBD2
v_call: TRBV14
clone_size: few
cdr3_aa: CASSQDRGGLSYNEQFF
cdr3_nt: TGTGCCAGCAGCCAAGATCGCGGGGGGCTGTCCTACAATGAGCAGTTCTTC

j_call: TRBJ1-5
d_call: .
v_call: TRBV12-3/TRBV12-4
clone_size: many
cdr3_aa: CASKTPDSLFQHF
cdr3_nt: TGTGCCAGCAAGACTCCGGACAGCCTTTTCCAGCATTTT

j_call: TRBJ2-1
d_call: TRBD2
v_call: TRBV19
clone_size: few
cdr3_aa: CASSIVSSGGATEQFF
cdr3_nt: TGTGCCAGTAGTATAGTATCTAGCGGGGGGGCAACTGAGCAGTTCTTC

j_call: TRBJ1-3
d_call: TRBD1
v_call: TRBV11-2
clone_size: many
cdr3_aa: CASSSDRGRNTIYF
cdr3_nt: TGTGCCAGCAGCTCAGACAGGGGGCGAAACACCATATATTTT

j_call: TRBJ2-5
d_call: TRBD2
v_call: TRBV7-6
clone_size: few
cdr3_aa: CASSLGTSDETQYF
cdr3_nt: TGTGCCAGCAGCTTGGGGACTAGCGACGAGACCCAGTACTTC

j_call: TRBJ2-2
d_call: .
v_call: TRBV6-1
clone_size: .
cdr3_aa: CASSEGTGNTGELFF
cdr3_nt: TGTGCCAGCAGTGAGGGAACAGGGAACACCGGGGAGCTGTTTTTT